The entry that follows covers one T cell receptor (beta chain) sequence. What it recognizes is unknown. Amplification targeted TCR beta CDR3 regions from RNA transcripts. With the HTBI primer set, the TCR CDR3 went through a first round of RT-PCR. TCRdb reprocessed the multiplex PCR reads with MiXCR, giving one entry per CDR3 protein. The sample carries 500,000 to 800,000 distinct CDR3 sequences, roughly 15% recorded once. The sample belongs to a study of T cells in Graves' hyperthyroidism and ophthalmopathy. Overall study results and limits: Blood samples included most of the expanded thyroid clonotypes exceeding 0.001. The model anticipated ophthalmopathy a median approximately 6.6 months pre-onset.

The germline V gene encodes CDR1 MDHEN and CDR2 SYDVKM. J was trimmed by 6 bases and V by 4 bases; bases with no gene match: 7. The CDR3 runs 17 residues. Ophthalmopathy in the patients scored at least 3 on Clinical Activity Score and at least 4 on NOSPECS grade, lasting under 3 months. The PBMCs were sourced from fresh peripheral blood (around 10 ml). This receptor was taken from a woman aged 45-65 years with Graves' ophthalmopathy. The sequenced sample was blood. The genes are TRBV28 and TRBJ2-1; TRBD2 aligns across 15 bases. This CDR3 is CASSSVGLAGGTNEQFF. Here the CDR3 DNA reads TGTGCCAGCAGTTCAGTGGGACTAGCGGGAGGTACCAATGAGCAGTTCTTC.